This entry concerns a single T cell receptor beta chain. PCR was performed a second time for roughly 7 to 11 cycles using a sample-barcoded 5' primer and a J-beta primer mix. One entry per CDR3 protein, called by TCRdb with MiXCR from the 5' RACE reads. The sample yields 800,000 to 1,300,000 distinct CDR3 sequences, 20% to 25% seen once. The sample originates from a study of blood T cells in healthy people across ages. This CDR3 is built from 13 residues. Trimming took off 0 bases at V and 8 bases at J, with 10 bases between the two ends. The same specimen was also included in a second study, on T cells of mothers and their children.

The receptor was isolated from a girl aged 2 to 10 in good health. The rearrangement uses TRBV12-3 or TRBV12-4 and TRBJ1-2, with D maybe TRBD1 (5 bases). Sequencing was performed on blood. CDR3 DNA sequence: TGTGCCAGCAGTTTAGCGGGGACGGAGGGCTACACCTTC. This translates into CASSLAGTEGYTF.